This T cell receptor beta chain originates from a study of shared clonotypes between healthy human individuals. Study-wide results and limits: When naive CD4 clonotypes were compared across a handful of donors, approximately 5% were shared.

As for this clone: Its cognate antigen is unknown.

In the study's own analysis: From ImmunoSEQ came sequences covering only the junction and carrying no quality scores, so filtering differed. The table came from immunoSEQ multiplex PCR; TCRdb's copy has only in-frame clones and leaves some out. V and J calls and clone size are those listed in that table; D and trimming were worked out from the DNA. The sample includes a few million clones, 90% to 95% seen only once; the top ten take about 1.6%. The CDR3 runs 13 residues. V shed 1 base and J shed 7 bases, with 10 bases lying between them. Per the germline V gene, CDR1 is SGHAT and CDR2 is FQNNGV. Naive-designated CD8 cells lacked CD45RO, were positively enriched for CCR7, and omitted terminally differentiated effector memory CD45RA+ cells.

The chain joins TRBV11-2 to TRBJ1-1; tentatively, D is TRBD1 (5 bases). Sequencing was done on a sample of naive CD8+ T cells from PBMCs. This TCR was sampled from a man younger than 30 in good health. Some clones in this sample may be carry-over from other donors' samples. The CDR3 nucleotides are TGTGCCAGCAGCTTAGGGGGCCTCAATGAAGCTTTCTTT. Its translation: CASSLGGLNEAFF.